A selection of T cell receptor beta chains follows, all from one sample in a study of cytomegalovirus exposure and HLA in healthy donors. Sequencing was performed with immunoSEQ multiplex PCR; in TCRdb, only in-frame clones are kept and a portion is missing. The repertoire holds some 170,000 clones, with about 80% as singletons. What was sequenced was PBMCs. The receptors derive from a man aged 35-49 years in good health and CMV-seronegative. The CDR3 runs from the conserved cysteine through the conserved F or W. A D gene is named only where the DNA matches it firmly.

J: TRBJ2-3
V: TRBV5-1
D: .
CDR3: CASTTQEAMDTQYF

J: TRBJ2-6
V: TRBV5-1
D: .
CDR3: CASSLVQRNSGANGLTF

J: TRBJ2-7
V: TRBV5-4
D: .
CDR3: CASSLEPQGSSYEQYF

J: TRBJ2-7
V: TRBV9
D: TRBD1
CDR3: CASSVGDRAHYEQYF

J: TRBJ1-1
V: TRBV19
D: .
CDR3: CASNRGGMNTEAFF

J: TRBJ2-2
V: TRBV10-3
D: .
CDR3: CAISRDSDGELFF

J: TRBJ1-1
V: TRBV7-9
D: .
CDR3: CASSSAVPGRTEAFF

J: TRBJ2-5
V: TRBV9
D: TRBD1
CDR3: CASSQTGPRETQYF

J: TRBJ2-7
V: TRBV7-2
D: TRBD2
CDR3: CASGGLAGVYEQYF

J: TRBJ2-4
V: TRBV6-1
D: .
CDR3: CASSGGGRQNQNSQYF

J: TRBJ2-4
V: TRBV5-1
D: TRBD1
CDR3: CASSLQGPKNIQYF

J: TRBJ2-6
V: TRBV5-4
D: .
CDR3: CASSAIRSPSSGANGLTF

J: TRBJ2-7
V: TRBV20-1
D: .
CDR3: CSARGHREQYF

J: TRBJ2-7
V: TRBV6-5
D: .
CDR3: CASSYSSQGYEQYF

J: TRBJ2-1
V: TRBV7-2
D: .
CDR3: CASSSIGTGEQFF

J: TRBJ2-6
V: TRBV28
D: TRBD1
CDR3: CASGASAGGTGLTF

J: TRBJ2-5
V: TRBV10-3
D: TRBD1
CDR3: CAISESDRGETQYF

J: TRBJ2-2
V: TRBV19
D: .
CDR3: CASSIVGGQRHTGELFF

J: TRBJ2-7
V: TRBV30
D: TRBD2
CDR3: CAGRGGDEQYF

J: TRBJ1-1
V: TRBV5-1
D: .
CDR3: CASSLPVSLAFF

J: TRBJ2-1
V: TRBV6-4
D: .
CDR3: CASSDGANEQFF

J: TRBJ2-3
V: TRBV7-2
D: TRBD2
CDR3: CASSLGLAGADTQYF

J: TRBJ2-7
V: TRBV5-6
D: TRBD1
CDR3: CASSLGDRVGEQYF

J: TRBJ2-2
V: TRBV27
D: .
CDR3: CASSSHLTGELFF

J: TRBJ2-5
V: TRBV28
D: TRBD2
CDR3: CASSLTSGNEEGETQYF

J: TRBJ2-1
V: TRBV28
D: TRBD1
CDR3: CASSRDRGINEQFF

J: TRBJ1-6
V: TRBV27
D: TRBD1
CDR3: CASSRDRTNSPLHF

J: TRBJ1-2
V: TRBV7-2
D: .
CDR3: CASSPNRGAYGYTF

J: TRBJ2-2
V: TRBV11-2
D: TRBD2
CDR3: CASSFVLAGIPGELFF

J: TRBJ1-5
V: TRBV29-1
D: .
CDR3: CSVEGTGPGSQPQHF

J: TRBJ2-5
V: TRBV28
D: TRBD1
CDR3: CASYSRDRGLIDQGGTQYF

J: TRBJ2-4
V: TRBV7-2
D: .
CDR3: CASSSSVTVAKNIQYF

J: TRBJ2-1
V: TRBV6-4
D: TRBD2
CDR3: CASSHGTSGNNEQFF

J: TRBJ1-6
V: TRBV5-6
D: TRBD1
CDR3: CASSYGQGASPLHF

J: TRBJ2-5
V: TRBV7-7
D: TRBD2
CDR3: CASSWGGLAQETQYF

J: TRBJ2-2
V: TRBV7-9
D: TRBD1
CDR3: CSSSPGGRTGELFF

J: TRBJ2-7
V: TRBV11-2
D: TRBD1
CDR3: CASSWDRDRYYEQYF

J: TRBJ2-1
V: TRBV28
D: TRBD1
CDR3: CASSSALGQGGYNEQFF

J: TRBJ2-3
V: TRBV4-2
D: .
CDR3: CASSPRGGPDTQYF

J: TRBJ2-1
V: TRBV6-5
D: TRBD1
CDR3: CASTGDRGPNEQFF

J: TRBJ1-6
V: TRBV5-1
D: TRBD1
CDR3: CASSLEGARSPLHF

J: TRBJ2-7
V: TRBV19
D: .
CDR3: CASSTTGDYEQYF

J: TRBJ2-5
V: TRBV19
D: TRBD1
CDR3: CASRSGTGGETQYF

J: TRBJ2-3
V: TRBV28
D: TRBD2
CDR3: CASRPLQGTSGTGTQYF

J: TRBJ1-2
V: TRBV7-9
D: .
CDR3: CASSPRTDYGYTF

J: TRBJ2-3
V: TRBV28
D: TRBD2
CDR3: CASSLPAGGLRTDTQYF

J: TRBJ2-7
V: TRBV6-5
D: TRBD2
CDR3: CARDPSGTYEQYF